Presented here are 10 T cell receptor beta chains from one specimen sequenced in a study of shared clonotypes between healthy human individuals. The protocol was immunoSEQ multiplex PCR, while the TCRdb copy is restricted to in-frame clones and leaves out a portion. The sample lists 2,500,000 or so clones, less than 95% seen once, with approximately 0.41% in the top ten. The sample taken for sequencing was naive CD4+ T cells from PBMCs. Noted subset: CD45RA+ positively selected. These receptors were collected from a man between 18 and 35 years old in good health. Some clones in this sample may be carry-over from other donors' samples.

The V and J genes are TRBV29-1 and TRBJ2-3, with D maybe TRBD2 (5 bases). The CDR3 loop spans 13 amino acids. Germline loops: CDR1 SQVTM, CDR2 ANQGSEA. The V end was cut by 7 bases, the J end by 0 bases, with 11 bases between. CDR3 sequence: CSAGLGSTDTQYF. As DNA, the CDR3 is TGCAGCGCCGGACTTGGGAGCACAGATACGCAGTATTTT.

V usage is TRBV9 and J usage is TRBJ2-5; no clear D gene. The V gene lost 7 bases and the J gene lost 5 bases, with 9 bases spanning the gap. The CDR3 is 11 amino acids. Germline CDR1 reads SGDLS; CDR2 reads YYNGEE. This CDR3 reads CASSNLETQYF. Here the CDR3 DNA reads TGTGCCAGCTCAAACCTGGAGACCCAGTACTTC.

This chain joins TRBV18 and TRBJ2-2, with TRBD2 matching over 9 bases. The CDR3 length is 18 residues. Germline V gene lookup returns CDR1 KGHSH and CDR2 LQKENI. J gave up 4 bases and V 2 bases, and 11 bases lay outside the gene matches. The CDR3 DNA reads as TGTGCCAGCTCACCAAGGGGGAGCGGGAGGACTGTCACCGGGGAGCTGTTTTTT. Its translation is CASSPRGSGRTVTGELFF.

This clone has only one observation. The V and J genes are TRBV27 and TRBJ1-3, with D tentatively TRBD1 (6 bases). The CDR3 is 16 residues long. V was clipped by 4 bases and J by 3 bases, with 16 bases between them. Germline V gene sequence: CDR1 MNHEY, CDR2 SMNVEV (reference sequence). The CDR3 spells CASSSRGGIVGNTIYF. CDR3 sequence (DNA): TGTGCCAGCAGTTCCCGGGGGGGCATAGTTGGAAACACCATATATTTT.

The chain carries TRBV7-9 and TRBJ2-2, with D perhaps TRBD2 (5 bases). The V end lost 2 bases, the J end lost 7 bases, and 14 bases lay between the germline ends. The CDR3 consists of 15 residues. CDR1 is SEHNR and CDR2 is FQNEAQ in the germline V gene (reference sequence). CDR3 sequence: CASSLSAGGGGELFF. The CDR3 region has the DNA TGTGCCAGCAGCTTAAGTGCAGGTGGAGGCGGGGAGCTGTTTTTT.

The rearrangement links TRBV13 to TRBJ2-3; no clear D gene. This CDR3 has 14 amino acids. V lost 0 bases, J lost 2 bases, and 6 bases lay in between. Per germline, CDR1 PRHDT and CDR2 FYEKMQ (reference sequence). The CDR3 protein is CASSLGRITDTQYF. In nucleotides, the CDR3 is TGTGCCAGCAGCTTAGGGAGGATCACAGATACGCAGTATTTT.

This chain connects TRBV18 to TRBJ2-4; tentatively, D is TRBD1 or TRBD2 (5 bases each). The CDR3 extends over 16 amino acids. V gave up 0 bases and J gave up 0 bases, with 9 bases separating them. The V gene's germline CDR1 is KGHSH and CDR2 LQKENI. DNA of the CDR3: TGTGCCAGCTCACCACCGGGGACCTTAGCCAAAAACATTCAGTACTTC. Residues: CASSPPGTLAKNIQYF.

This rearrangement joins TRBV10-3 to TRBJ1-3; 7 bases fit TRBD1. The J segment lost 4 bases and the V segment lost 2 bases, leaving 2 bases of the junction unmatched. The CDR3 is 14 residues long. Germline CDR1 reads ENHRY; CDR2 reads SYGVKD. For the CDR3, the DNA is TGTGCCATCAGTGAGGACAGGGCAGGAAACACCATATATTTT. Translated, it gives CAISEDRAGNTIYF.

This clone was recorded only once. V is TRBV28 and J is TRBJ1-5; D not certain. CDR3 length: 13 amino acids. The V and J ends lost 8 bases and 1 base respectively, with 9 bases between them. In germline, CDR1 is MDHEN, CDR2 SYDVKM. CDR3 sequence: CASGSASNQPQHF. The CDR3 region has the DNA TGTGCCAGCGGGTCGGCGAGCAATCAGCCCCAGCATTTT.

This clone was detected only once. This chain uses TRBV28 with TRBJ1-2; 11 bases agree with TRBD1. Unmatched junction bases numbered 8, after V lost 6 bases and J lost 8 bases. This CDR3 has 14 amino acids. CDR1 and CDR2 (germline): MDHEN, SYDVKM. In nucleotides, the CDR3 is TGTGCCAGCAGGGATGGACAGGGGGCAAGGGGCTACACCTTC. Translation gives CASRDGQGARGYTF.